This record covers a single T cell receptor (beta chain). Other nucleotide sequences in the sample specify the same CDR3. TCRdb's table, derived via immunoSEQ multiplex PCR, lists solely in-frame clones and lacks some. This repertoire shows about 150,000 clones, about 85% found once; its top ten account for more than 7.5%. This sample stems from a study of blood T cell repertoires in COVID-19. The TCR sequence derives from a woman between 55 and 75 years old with COVID-19, enrolled during active disease. Sequencing used peripheral blood.

The DNA for the CDR3 is TGTGCCAGCAGCTTAGCGAGGAGCTATGGCTACACCTTC. It translates to CASSLARSYGYTF. The gene calls are TRBV7-2 and TRBJ1-2; D not resolved. V dropped 0 bases and J dropped 4 bases, with 6 bases sitting between them. The CDR3 has 13 amino acids. CDR1 is SGHTA, CDR2 FQGNSA, per germline.